What follows are 28 T cell receptor beta chains derived from one specimen sequenced in a study of cytomegalovirus exposure and HLA in healthy donors. Primers included in the PCR were 60 Vbeta and 13 Jbeta primers. The assay was immunoSEQ multiplex PCR, and TCRdb's table has in-frame clones only and misses some. The table lists 140,000 or so clones, over 60% of them singletons. The sample taken for sequencing was PBMCs. These receptors were collected from a man between 35 and 55 years old in good health and CMV-seronegative.

This CDR3 reads CASSQGTSGGEQFF. The CDR3 DNA reads TGCGCCAGCAGCCAAGGGACTAGCGGGGGTGAGCAGTTCTTC. The V and J genes are TRBV4-1 and TRBJ2-1; 13 nucleotides line up with TRBD2. The V segment lost 1 base and the J segment 9 bases; nucleotides outside the gene matches: 0. Germline lookup yields CDR1 MGHRA and CDR2 YSYEKL. The CDR3 consists of 14 residues.

This sequence joins TRBV30 and TRBJ2-3, with 10 bases fitting TRBD1. Unmatched junction bases numbered 4, after V lost 1 base and J lost 3 bases. This CDR3 is built from 15 residues. CDR1 and CDR2 (germline): GTSNPN, SVGIG (reference sequence). The CDR3 DNA reads TGTGCCTGGAGTGGGGACAGGGGCGGGACAGATACGCAGTATTTT. It is translated as CAWSGDRGGTDTQYF.

V is TRBV6-6 and J is TRBJ1-5; 8 nucleotides line up with TRBD1. The CDR3 totals 16 residues. Trimming removed 4 bases from V and 6 bases from J; junction bases left unmatched: 11. The germline V gene has CDR1 MNHNY and CDR2 SVGAGI (reference sequence). In DNA form, the CDR3 reads TGTGCCAGCAGTTCGCCCCCACAGGGGGTGGCTCAGCCCCAGCATTTT. It specifies CASSSPPQGVAQPQHF.

The chain is built from TRBV5-6 and TRBJ1-1, with 9 positions matching TRBD1. CDR1 and CDR2 (germline): SGHDT, YYEEEE. The ends lost 5 bases at V and 5 bases at J; junction bases unmatched: 10. The CDR3 runs to 15 residues. The DNA of the CDR3 is TGTGCCAGCAGGGGGGGACAGGGAGGGTTTACTGAAGCTTTCTTT. Protein product: CASRGGQGGFTEAFF.

The chain carries TRBV6-5 and TRBJ2-7; weak D call: TRBD1 (6 bases). CDR1 is MNHEY, CDR2 SVGAGI, per germline. The CDR3 is 16 residues long. The V and J ends lost 2 bases and 0 bases respectively, with 14 bases between them. The CDR3, as DNA: TGTGCCAGCAGTTACGCCAGGGGCCGGGGCTCCTACGAGCAGTACTTC. This sequence encodes CASSYARGRGSYEQYF.

The gene calls are TRBV21-1 and TRBJ2-3; the table calls TRBD2, which could not be checked here. TRBV21-1 is recorded as a pseudogene. CDR3 size: 15 residues. CDR3: CASETRVSPPDTQYF. The CDR3 DNA reads TGTGCCAGCGAAACTAGAGTGAGCCCCCCAGATACGCAGTATTTT.

This chain joins TRBV28 and TRBJ1-1, with TRBD1 identical over 10 bases. Looked up from germline, CDR1 is MDHEN and CDR2 is SYDVKM. The CDR3 totals 13 residues. The V and J ends lost 6 bases and 5 bases, in that order; junction bases with no gene match: 3. DNA of the CDR3: TGTGCCAGCAGGGGACAGGGGAAAACTGAAGCTTTCTTT. Translating gives CASRGQGKTEAFF. The whole variable domain, filled in from reference TRBV28 and TRBJ1-1, reads DVKVTQSSRYLVKRTGEKVFLECVQDMDHENMFWYRQDPGLGLRLIYFSYDVKMKEKGDIPEGYSVSREKKERFSLILESASTNQTSMYLCASRGQGKTEAFFGQGTRLTVV.

Turning to this clone: An end of the junction differs from the germline gene, which may be a read error. The CDR3 spells CASSSFNSPLHF. CDR3 DNA sequence: TGTGCCAGCAGCTCCTTTAATTCACCCCTCCACTTT. The rearrangement joins TRBV27 to TRBJ1-6; D is unclear. The CDR3 length is 12 residues. CDR1 and CDR2 (germline): MNHEY, SMNVEV (reference sequence).

This clone was detected only a few times. The chain couples TRBV6-1 to TRBJ2-3, with 9 bases matching TRBD1. The CDR3 contains 14 residues. Looked up from germline, CDR1 is MNHNS and CDR2 is SASEGT. The V and J ends lost 9 bases and 2 bases, in that order; junction bases with no gene match: 6. CDR3 coding DNA: TGTGCCAGTGTACAGGGGGCGCCCACAGATACGCAGTATTTT. Protein sequence: CASVQGAPTDTQYF.

The rearrangement uses TRBV7-2 and TRBJ2-7; weak D call: TRBD2 (6 bases). This CDR3 comprises 15 residues. The germline CDR1 and CDR2 sequences are SGHTA and FQGNSA. Trimming shortened V by 1 base and J by 7 bases, and 17 bases separated the two germline ends. The CDR3 bases are TGTGCCAGCAGCTTAGAAGGTGCGGGGTGGCGGGAGCAGTACTTC. This codes for CASSLEGAGWREQYF. The full variable domain, its missing parts supplied by reference TRBV7-2 and TRBJ2-7, is GAGVSQSPSNKVTEKGKDVELRCDPISGHTALYWYRQSLGQGLEFLIYFQGNSAPDKSGLPSDRFSAERTGGSVSTLTIQRTQQEDSAVYLCASSLEGAGWREQYFGPGTRLTVT.

This sequence joins TRBV5-1 and TRBJ2-5; weak D call: TRBD1 (6 bases). Looked up from germline, CDR1 is SGHRS and CDR2 is YFSETQ. The V end lost 4 bases, the J end lost 4 bases, and 11 bases lay between the germline ends. This CDR3 is 13 amino acids long. The CDR3 coding sequence is TGCGCCAGCAGCCCGGGACACCGAGAGACCCAGTACTTC. This sequence encodes CASSPGHRETQYF.

The CDR3 DNA sequence: TGTGCCATCAGTGGGACAGGGAATAATTCACCCCTCCACTTT. It yields the protein CAISGTGNNSPLHF. The genes are TRBV10-3 and TRBJ1-6; 8 bases are shared with TRBD1. The V gene end was trimmed by 4 bases and the J gene end by 5 bases; junction bases not matched to a gene: 1. This CDR3 comprises 14 residues. Per the germline V gene, CDR1 is ENHRY and CDR2 is SYGVKD.

The rearrangement uses TRBV6-1 and TRBJ2-6, with 9 bases fitting TRBD1. Per germline, CDR1 MNHNS and CDR2 SASEGT. V lost 4 bases, J lost 3 bases, and 4 bases stayed unmatched. There are 16 residues in the CDR3. The CDR3 DNA reads as TGTGCCAGCAGTGTGTACAGGGGGCATGGGGCCAACGTCCTGACTTTC. It translates to CASSVYRGHGANVLTF.

The chain recombines TRBV27 with TRBJ2-7; TRBD1 is a possible D gene (6 bases). CDR1 is MNHEY and CDR2 is SMNVEV in the germline V gene (reference sequence). This CDR3 is built from 14 residues. V lost 2 bases and J 3 bases, leaving 11 bases between the germline ends. CDR3 amino acids: CASSLMGAFYEQYF. Written as DNA, the CDR3 is TGTGCCAGCAGTTTAATGGGGGCCTTCTACGAGCAGTACTTC.

The genes are TRBV18 and TRBJ2-4; 8 nucleotides line up with TRBD2. The germline V gene has CDR1 KGHSH and CDR2 LQKENI. With 2 bases clipped from V and 1 base from J, the junction kept 10 bases outside the gene matches. The CDR3 length is 18 residues. The CDR3 reads CASSPYPLGGAAKNIQYF. CDR3 DNA sequence: TGTGCCAGCTCACCATACCCCCTCGGGGGGGCGGCCAAAAACATTCAGTACTTC.

This rearrangement joins TRBV2 to TRBJ1-1, with 8 bases matching TRBD1. Germline CDR1 and CDR2: SNHLY and FYNNEI. The CDR3 contains 14 residues. With 9 bases clipped from V and 4 bases from J, the junction kept 10 bases outside the gene matches. The CDR3 here is CASTIQGAVTEAFF. In nucleotides, the CDR3 is TGTGCCAGTACCATTCAGGGGGCAGTCACTGAAGCTTTCTTT. The complete variable domain, with remaining parts taken from reference TRBV2 and TRBJ1-1, reads EPEVTQTPSHQVTQMGQEVILRCVPISNHLYFYWYRQILGQKVEFLVSFYNNEISEKSEIFDDQFSVERPDGSNFTLKIRSTKLEDSAMYFCASTIQGAVTEAFFGQGTRLTVV.

The V gene is TRBV7-2, the J gene TRBJ2-2, with D possibly matching TRBD1 (6 bases). This CDR3 spans 16 amino acids. The V gene lost 0 bases and the J gene lost 2 bases, with 10 bases spanning the gap. Germline CDR1 and CDR2: SGHTA and FQGNSA. CDR3 region: CASSLAGTYNTGELFF. CDR3 nucleotides: TGTGCCAGCAGCTTAGCGGGGACATACAACACCGGGGAGCTGTTTTTT.

The chain couples TRBV7-2 to TRBJ2-2; TRBD2 is a possible D gene (5 bases). V was trimmed by 5 bases and J by 6 bases, leaving 10 bases between them. The V gene's germline CDR1 is SGHTA and CDR2 FQGNSA. CDR3 length: 13 residues. The CDR3 spells CASSPLASGELFF. The CDR3 nucleotides read TGTGCCAGCAGCCCGCTAGCCTCCGGGGAGCTGTTTTTT.

V gene TRBV9 combines with J gene TRBJ1-4; D is possibly TRBD1 (5 bases). The CDR3 spans 16 residues. V was cut by 0 bases and J by 5 bases, with 14 bases left in between. Germline assignment: CDR1 SGDLS and CDR2 YYNGEE. As DNA, the CDR3 is TGTGCCAGCAGCGTAGGGAGGCGGGGCCGAAATGAAAAACTGTTTTTT. It codes for CASSVGRRGRNEKLFF.

The chain joins TRBV6-1 to TRBJ1-5, with TRBD1 matching over 7 bases. Germline V CDR1 and CDR2: MNHNS, SASEGT. The CDR3 has 14 residues. V gave up 4 bases and J gave up 4 bases; unmatched junction bases: 4. DNA for the CDR3: TGTGCCAGCAGTGCCCACAGGGGTAATCAGCCCCAGCATTTT. Translated: CASSAHRGNQPQHF.

This chain joins TRBV6-5 and TRBJ1-1; perhaps TRBD1 as D (6 bases). Germline V gene lookup returns CDR1 MNHEY and CDR2 SVGAGI. The germline V and J ends were trimmed by 10 bases and 1 base, with 19 bases remaining between them. The CDR3 runs to 15 residues. As DNA, the CDR3 is TGTGCCACCACTCTCGCGGGGGCCGGGAACACTGAAGCTTTCTTT. Protein: CATTLAGAGNTEAFF.

This chain joins TRBV9 and TRBJ2-7; the D gene is possibly TRBD2 (5 bases). Deletions cut 3 bases from V and 5 bases from J, with 15 bases between. Germline V gene sequence: CDR1 SGDLS, CDR2 YYNGEE. CDR3 size: 14 residues. CDR3 nucleotides: TGTGCCAGCAGCGAAGGCAGAATCGGGGACGAGCAGTACTTC. Amino acid sequence: CASSEGRIGDEQYF.

The V gene is TRBV10-2, the J gene TRBJ2-1; a possible D gene is TRBD1 (6 bases). Germline values: CDR1 WSHSY, CDR2 SAAADI. The CDR3 runs 12 residues. Between the trimmed V and J ends, which lost 0 bases and 12 bases, there was a span of 9 bases. CDR3 in amino acids: CASSESRGGQFF. In DNA, the CDR3 is TGCGCCAGCAGTGAGTCCAGGGGTGGGCAGTTCTTC.

The gene calls are TRBV6-1 and TRBJ1-4; D is uncertain. Trimming stripped 3 bases from V and 8 bases from J, with 16 bases between. CDR1 is MNHNS and CDR2 is SASEGT in the germline V gene. This CDR3 is built from 15 residues. The CDR3 here is CASSDFGGGSEKLFF. The CDR3 coding sequence is TGTGCCAGCAGTGATTTCGGAGGAGGGTCGGAAAAACTGTTTTTT.

The chain recombines TRBV7-6 with TRBJ1-2; TRBD1 aligns across 8 bases. Trimming removed 5 bases from V and 1 base from J; junction bases left unmatched: 6. The CDR3 totals 15 residues. Germline CDR1 SGHVS, CDR2 FNYEAQ. The CDR3 region is CASSPRQGSNYGYTF. For the CDR3, the DNA is TGTGCCAGCAGCCCCCGACAGGGGAGTAACTATGGCTACACCTTC. Full variable domain (remainder filled in from reference TRBV7-6 and TRBJ1-2): GAGVSQSPRYKVTKRGQDVALRCDPISGHVSLYWYRQALGQGPEFLTYFNYEAQQDKSGLPNDRFSAERPEGSISTLTIQRTEQRDSAMYRCASSPRQGSNYGYTFGSGTRLTVV.

The chain has TRBV19 and TRBJ2-3, with 8 bases matching TRBD2. Germline-derived CDR1 and CDR2 are LNHDA and SQIVND (reference sequence). V shed 3 bases and J 0 bases; nucleotides not matched to a gene: 14. The CDR3 spans 19 residues. CDR3 residues: CASSMDSITSGTSTDTQYF. The DNA of the CDR3 is TGTGCCAGTAGTATGGACTCAATCACTAGCGGAACTAGCACAGATACGCAGTATTTT. Complete variable domain (other parts from reference TRBV19 and TRBJ2-3): DGGITQSPKYLFRKEGQNVTLSCEQNLNHDAMYWYRQDPGQGLRLIYYSQIVNDFQKGDIAEGYSVSREKKESFPLTVTSAQKNPTAFYLCASSMDSITSGTSTDTQYFGPGTRLTVL.

The rearrangement uses TRBV4-1 and TRBJ2-7, with 10 nucleotides matching TRBD2. Germline CDR1 is MGHRA and CDR2 is YSYEKL. The CDR3 has 15 amino acids. With 4 bases clipped from V and 3 bases from J, the junction kept 6 bases outside the gene matches. As DNA, the CDR3 is TGCGCCAGCAGCCCCTCTAGCGGGAGAATCTACGAGCAGTACTTC. Its protein is CASSPSSGRIYEQYF.

A note on this clone: A junction end diverges from the germline sequence, so it may reflect a read error. The gene calls are TRBV7-2 and TRBJ1-6; weak D call: TRBD1 (6 bases). The CDR3 runs to 14 residues. From germline, CDR1 is SGHTA and CDR2 FQGNSA. The CDR3 protein is CASSATGTWAPLNF. For the CDR3, the DNA is TGTGCCAGCAGCGCAACAGGGACATGGGCACCCCTCAACTTT.